The 26 T cell receptor beta chains reported below all come from one sample, sequenced in a study of CD8 T cells in Susac syndrome. cDNA came from about 0.5 to 1 ug RNA primed by random hexamers. One entry per CDR3 protein results from TCRdb running MiXCR on the immunoSEQ multiplex PCR reads. This sample has some 77,000 distinct CDR3 sequences, with 90% to 95% found just once. The material sequenced was CD4+ T cells from PBMCs. Receptors were obtained from a human donor with Susac syndrome.

The chain has TRBV5-1 and TRBJ2-3, with D unresolved. V gave up 0 bases and J gave up 2 bases, with 10 bases separating them. Per germline, CDR1 SGHRS and CDR2 YFSETQ. CDR3 size: 15 residues. The CDR3 nucleotides are TGCGCCAGCAGCTTGGTCTCTACCGACACAGATACGCAGTATTTT. Protein sequence: CASSLVSTDTDTQYF.

The chain is built from TRBV2 and TRBJ2-7; D not resolved. Germline-derived CDR1 and CDR2 are SNHLY and FYNNEI. The germline V and J ends were trimmed by 1 base and 1 base, with 5 bases remaining between them. The CDR3 is 13 amino acids. CDR3 DNA: TGTGCCAGCAGTGAAGGACTGTCCTACGAGCAGTACTTC. Translating gives CASSEGLSYEQYF.

The chain is built from TRBV30 and TRBJ2-7; 10 nucleotides agree with TRBD1. The germline CDR1 and CDR2 sequences are GTSNPN and SVGIG (reference sequence). The junction had 8 bases not matched to a gene; V was cut back by 4 bases and J by 2 bases. The length of the CDR3 is 15 residues. DNA for the CDR3: TGTGCCTGGACCCGACCCGGGACAGGGGCCTACGAGCAGTACTTC. The encoded protein is CAWTRPGTGAYEQYF.

This clonotype was counted once. The genes are TRBV6-5 and TRBJ2-2, with D perhaps TRBD2 (6 bases). This CDR3 region has 15 residues. Germline V CDR1 and CDR2: MNHEY, SVGAGI. V dropped 7 bases and J dropped 3 bases, with 15 bases sitting between them. The CDR3 DNA sequence: TGTGCCAGCACAGACATGGGACTTTACACCGGGGAGCTGTTTTTT. Protein product: CASTDMGLYTGELFF.

The rearrangement joins TRBV5-1 to TRBJ1-1, with unresolved D. The CDR3 extends over 14 amino acids. Trimming took off 0 bases at V and 3 bases at J, with 9 bases between the two ends. Germline V gives CDR1 SGHRS, CDR2 YFSETQ. The CDR3 here is CASSLGQTYTEAFF. CDR3 sequence (DNA): TGCGCCAGCAGCTTGGGCCAGACCTACACTGAAGCTTTCTTT.

V gene TRBV5-1 combines with J gene TRBJ2-7; D remains ambiguous. This CDR3 contains 11 residues. Trimming left V 2 bases short and J 6 bases short, with 6 bases between. Germline V gene sequence: CDR1 SGHRS, CDR2 YFSETQ. The CDR3 sequence is CASSFRSEQYF. The CDR3 DNA sequence: TGCGCCAGCAGCTTTCGCTCCGAGCAGTACTTC.

This chain joins TRBV5-6 and TRBJ2-7; D call uncertain. Trimming took off 1 base at V and 2 bases at J, with 4 bases between the two ends. CDR1 SGHDT and CDR2 YYEEEE come from the germline V gene. The CDR3 consists of 12 residues. CDR3 coding DNA: TGTGCCAGCAGCTTGATGGCCTACGAGCAGTACTTC. Translated: CASSLMAYEQYF. The full variable domain, its missing parts supplied by reference TRBV5-6 and TRBJ2-7, is DAGVTQSPTHLIKTRGQQVTLRCSPKSGHDTVSWYQQALGQGPQFIFQYYEEEERQRGNFPDRFSGHQFPNYSSELNVNALLLGDSALYLCASSLMAYEQYFGPGTRLTVT.

The chain links TRBV25-1 to TRBJ2-7; 7 nucleotides line up with TRBD1. V lost 4 bases to trimming and J lost 1 base; unmatched junction nucleotides: 7. CDR3 length: 15 amino acids. Germline values: CDR1 MGHDK, CDR2 SYGVNS. The CDR3: CASSGDRTGSYEQYF. Here the CDR3 DNA reads TGTGCCAGCAGTGGTGATAGGACAGGTTCCTACGAGCAGTACTTC.

This chain joins TRBV12-3 or TRBV12-4 and TRBJ2-7, with 10 bases aligning to TRBD1. This CDR3 comprises 17 residues. Trimming took 3 bases from V and 1 from J; bases not matched to a gene: 9. For the CDR3, the DNA is TGTGCCAGCAGTTTCAGGGGACAGGGGTTGAGGTCCTACGAGCAGTACTTC. Its translation is CASSFRGQGLRSYEQYF.

The chain carries TRBV6-2 or TRBV6-3 and TRBJ2-1, with a possible D match to TRBD1 (6 bases). V lost 5 bases and J lost 6, with 11 bases in between. The CDR3 sequence is 13 residues long. Germline CDR1 and CDR2: MNHEY and SVGEGT. For the CDR3, the DNA is TGTGCCAGCAGTCCGGGACACATCAATGAGCAGTTCTTC. Residues: CASSPGHINEQFF.

V usage is TRBV10-3 and J usage is TRBJ2-7; a weak D match, TRBD2 (5 bases). Trimming took 10 bases from V and 4 from J, leaving 20 bases between them. The CDR3 runs to 14 residues. CDR1 is ENHRY and CDR2 is SYGVKD in the germline V gene. The CDR3 here is CATGGGPSGYEQYF. CDR3 sequence (DNA): TGTGCCACCGGAGGTGGGCCGTCGGGATACGAGCAGTACTTC.

The rearrangement links TRBV28 to TRBJ1-4; D call uncertain. From germline, CDR1 is MDHEN and CDR2 SYDVKM. V lost 4 bases and J lost 8, with 11 bases in between. CDR3 length: 13 amino acids. In DNA form, the CDR3 reads TGTGCCAGCAGTTCCTCGCTGGGGGAAAAACTGTTTTTT. Its translation is CASSSSLGEKLFF.

This CDR3 is CASSLTIGYTF. The CDR3 DNA sequence: TGTGCCAGCAGTTTAACTATCGGCTACACCTTC. The chain carries TRBV28 and TRBJ1-2; D is unclear. The CDR3 is 11 amino acids. Germline CDR1 MDHEN, CDR2 SYDVKM. Trimming removed 2 bases at V and 8 bases at J, with 6 bases between.

The chain links TRBV30 to TRBJ1-2; D not certain. CDR1 is GTSNPN, CDR2 SVGIG, per germline (reference sequence). The CDR3 sequence is 13 residues long. V was shortened by 0 bases and J by 2 bases, with 7 bases between the two germline ends. CDR3 residues: CAWSVTANYGYTF. In DNA form, the CDR3 reads TGTGCCTGGAGTGTCACAGCCAACTATGGCTACACCTTC.

This clonotype was recorded only once. The rearrangement joins TRBV9 to TRBJ1-1; D gene ambiguous. The V end lost 3 bases, the J end lost 2 bases, and 14 bases lay between the germline ends. In germline, CDR1 is SGDLS, CDR2 YYNGEE. CDR3 length equals 15 residues. The CDR3 nucleotides read TGTGCCAGCAGCGCTTATCCTTGGGTAAACACTGAAGCTTTCTTT. It encodes CASSAYPWVNTEAFF.

CDR3 in DNA: TGTGCCAGCAGCTATAACCCCAACGGCTACACCTTC. This encodes CASSYNPNGYTF. The V gene is TRBV28, the J gene TRBJ1-2, with no clear D. Trimming removed 6 bases at V and 8 bases at J, with 13 bases between. The V gene's germline CDR1 is MDHEN and CDR2 SYDVKM. The CDR3 is made up of 12 amino acids.

V gene TRBV6-5 combines with J gene TRBJ1-6; tentatively, D is TRBD1 (5 bases). The CDR3 contains 13 residues. CDR1 is MNHEY, CDR2 SVGAGI, per germline. The V gene lost 6 bases and the J gene lost 4 bases, with 7 bases spanning the gap. CDR3 amino acids: CASRGPYNSPLHF. The CDR3 DNA is TGTGCCAGCAGGGGACCGTATAATTCACCCCTCCACTTT.

The V call is TRBV9, the J call TRBJ2-7, with 7 bases lining up with TRBD2. The CDR3 consists of 16 residues. The V gene end was trimmed by 4 bases and the J gene end by 2 bases; junction bases not matched to a gene: 12. Germline-derived CDR1 and CDR2 are SGDLS and YYNGEE. CDR3 nucleotide sequence: TGTGCCAGCAGCACTCTATCCACTAGCGCCGCCTACGAGCAGTACTTC. Its translation: CASSTLSTSAAYEQYF.

The rearrangement uses TRBV27 and TRBJ2-1; 7 bases are a match to TRBD2. The CDR3 is made up of 15 amino acids. Germline lookup yields CDR1 MNHEY and CDR2 SMNVEV (reference sequence). V gave up 1 base and J gave up 9 bases; unmatched junction bases: 9. For the CDR3, the DNA is TGTGCCAGCAGTTTATTGAGCGGGGTATTGGGTGAGCAGTTCTTC. The encoded protein is CASSLLSGVLGEQFF.

This chain joins TRBV5-1 and TRBJ1-5; maybe TRBD1 (6 bases). There are 17 residues in the CDR3. Between the trimmed V and J ends, which lost 0 bases and 2 bases, there was a span of 15 bases. CDR1 SGHRS and CDR2 YFSETQ come from the germline V gene. CDR3 sequence: CASSLGLEGVGNQPQHF. CDR3 DNA sequence: TGCGCCAGCAGCTTGGGTTTGGAGGGGGTTGGCAATCAGCCCCAGCATTTT.

V and J are TRBV6-1 and TRBJ1-3, with D uncertain. Germline CDR1 MNHNS, CDR2 SASEGT. The CDR3 runs 12 residues. V lost 1 base to trimming and J lost 4 bases, with 2 bases between them. CDR3 protein: CASSEEGNTIYF. The DNA for the CDR3 is TGTGCCAGCAGTGAAGAGGGAAACACCATATATTTT.

The chain has TRBV14 and TRBJ2-3; a weak D match, TRBD2 (7 bases). The CDR3 is 16 residues long. The germline V gene encodes CDR1 SGHDN and CDR2 FVKESK. Trimming pared 5 bases from V and 4 bases from J, leaving 19 bases between. CDR3 protein: CASSTGDGGQADTQYF. For the CDR3, the DNA is TGTGCCAGCAGCACTGGGGACGGGGGGCAAGCAGATACGCAGTATTTT.

The CDR3 DNA reads as TGTGCCAGCATAGGAAGCTCCTACAATGAGCAGTTCTTC. It is translated as CASIGSSYNEQFF. The rearrangement uses TRBV12-3 or TRBV12-4 and TRBJ2-1; D is unresolved. The CDR3 contains 13 residues. V gave up 7 bases and J gave up 0 bases, with 7 bases separating them.

This chain connects TRBV6-4 to TRBJ2-5, with 8 bases that match TRBD1. CDR1 and CDR2 from the germline V gene are MRHNA and SNTAGT. There are 13 residues in the CDR3. V shed 5 bases and J 4 bases; nucleotides not matched to a gene: 3. DNA for the CDR3: TGTGCCAGCAGTCTAGGACAGGGAGAGACCCAGTACTTC. It is translated as CASSLGQGETQYF.

The V gene is TRBV5-1, the J gene TRBJ2-4; 8 bases are shared with TRBD1. V was clipped by 1 base and J by 3 bases; unmatched bases: 9. From germline, CDR1 is SGHRS and CDR2 YFSETQ. The CDR3 contains 17 residues. DNA for the CDR3: TGCGCCAGCAGCTTGAGAGCATTACAGGGGGGCAAAAACATTCAGTACTTC. Its protein product is CASSLRALQGGKNIQYF.

CDR3 bases: TGCAGTGCTAGACACAGCAATGGCTACACCTTC. This gives the protein CSARHSNGYTF. The rearrangement links TRBV20-1 to TRBJ1-2; D is unclear. The CDR3 spans 11 residues. Germline-derived CDR1 and CDR2 are DFQATT and SNEGSKA (reference sequence). V was pared by 2 bases and J by 6 bases, with 7 bases between.